The 29 T cell receptor beta chains listed next were all sequenced from one sample in a study of lymphopenia after photon versus proton radiotherapy. The repertoire was sequenced with immunoSEQ multiplex PCR; TCRdb's copy has only in-frame clones and lacks some. Of tens of thousands of clones listed, roughly 87% are singletons. Specimen: peripheral blood, collected from a patient treated with proton-based radiotherapy. The receptors were sampled from a man at least 80 years old with esophageal cancer.

This rearrangement joins TRBV11-1 to TRBJ2-4; 7 bases fit TRBD1. V shed 1 base, J shed 9 bases, and the junction held 9 bases outside the gene matches. The CDR3 loop spans 15 amino acids. Germline lookup yields CDR1 SGHAT and CDR2 FQDESV (reference sequence). The CDR3 loop is CASSLGRGKFGIQYF. The CDR3, as DNA: TGTGCCAGCAGCTTAGGCAGGGGGAAGTTCGGCATTCAGTACTTC.

CDR3 region: CASRVLYTQYF. DNA for the CDR3: TGTGCCAGCAGAGTTCTCTATACGCAGTATTTT. J is TRBJ2-3 and V is TRBV2; D remains ambiguous. From germline, CDR1 is SNHLY and CDR2 FYNNEI. The CDR3 has 11 residues. The V and J ends lost 6 bases and 7 bases respectively, with 8 bases between them.

The count of this clone is one. The chain joins TRBV9 to TRBJ1-1, with TRBD1 matching over 7 bases. The germline V gene has CDR1 SGDLS and CDR2 YYNGEE. This CDR3 is 14 amino acids long. V shed 0 bases and J 5 bases; nucleotides not matched to a gene: 4. CDR3 DNA: TGTGCCAGCAGCGTAGGAGGGGGCGAAACTGAAGCTTTCTTT. It yields the protein CASSVGGGETEAFF.

The chain is built from TRBV13 and TRBJ2-2; possibly TRBD2 for D (6 bases). Germline V gene data show CDR1 as PRHDT and CDR2 as FYEKMQ (reference sequence). The length of the CDR3 is 16 residues. The V end was cut by 7 bases, the J end by 3 bases, with 18 bases between. The chain's CDR3 is CASNFAGTSDTGELFF. The CDR3 DNA follows: TGTGCCAGCAACTTCGCCGGGACTTCGGACACCGGGGAGCTGTTTTTT.

The chain carries TRBV11-3 and TRBJ2-3; D is perhaps TRBD1 (6 bases). Germline values: CDR1 SGHNT, CDR2 YENEEA. V dropped 5 bases and J dropped 6 bases, with 18 bases sitting between them. The CDR3 is made up of 15 amino acids. The CDR3 reads CASSPGQQGVDTQYF. The CDR3 nucleotides are TGTGCCAGCAGCCCCGGACAACAGGGCGTCGATACGCAGTATTTT.

The rearrangement joins TRBV5-1 to TRBJ2-1, with D possibly being TRBD1 (6 bases). This CDR3 region has 15 residues. Germline CDR1 SGHRS, CDR2 YFSETQ. The V and J ends lost 2 bases and 4 bases respectively, with 13 bases between them. CDR3 bases: TGCGCCAGCAGCTTTTCGGGACAAAGATACAATGAGCAGTTCTTC. Residues: CASSFSGQRYNEQFF.

The rearrangement joins TRBV7-9 to TRBJ2-1; D is possibly TRBD2 (6 bases). The CDR3 is 16 amino acids. Germline CDR1 SEHNR, CDR2 FQNEAQ (reference sequence). Trimming removed 2 bases at V and 12 bases at J, with 23 bases between. The CDR3 sequence: CASSLWPRGANWGQFF. The DNA of the CDR3 is TGTGCCAGCAGCTTATGGCCACGCGGGGCCAACTGGGGGCAGTTCTTC.

The rearrangement joins TRBV7-3 to TRBJ2-5; D call uncertain. Germline lookup yields CDR1 SGHTA and CDR2 FQGTGA. The CDR3 loop spans 15 amino acids. The germline V and J ends were trimmed by 5 bases and 2 bases, with 15 bases remaining between them. CDR3: CASSPLGLSQETQYF. CDR3 nucleotide sequence: TGTGCCAGCAGCCCCCTCGGGCTGTCGCAAGAGACCCAGTACTTC.

V is TRBV4-3 and J is TRBJ1-1; 7 positions match TRBD1. The CDR3 has 13 amino acids. After removal of 3 bases from V and 3 bases from J, the junction contained 1 base not matched to a gene. CDR1 and CDR2 (germline): LGHNA, YSLEER. The CDR3: CASSHRGDTEAFF. CDR3 sequence (DNA): TGCGCCAGCAGCCACAGGGGGGACACTGAAGCTTTCTTT.

V gene TRBV30 combines with J gene TRBJ2-5; 9 bases are a match to TRBD2. Judging by the DNA end, TRBJ2-7 fits better; the J call may be wrong. The germline V gene encodes CDR1 GTSNPN and CDR2 SVGIG (reference sequence). This CDR3 region has 16 residues. In DNA, the CDR3 is TGTGCCTGGAGGACTCGACTAGCGGCGAGCTCCTACGAGCAGTACTTC. This translates into CAWRTRLAASSYEQYF.

This chain uses TRBV15 with TRBJ2-7, with 8 positions matching TRBD2. Germline CDR1 LNHNV, CDR2 YYDKDF (reference sequence). Trimming took 0 bases from V and 1 from J; bases not matched to a gene: 2. This CDR3 is built from 15 residues. As DNA, the CDR3 is TGTGCCACCAGCAGAGATATAGCGGGATCCTACGAGCAGTACTTC. This gives the protein CATSRDIAGSYEQYF.

The chain is built from TRBV9 and TRBJ2-7, with 9 bases aligning to TRBD2. Germline V CDR1 and CDR2: SGDLS, YYNGEE. V shed 4 bases and J 4 bases; nucleotides not matched to a gene: 18. The CDR3 runs to 18 residues. CDR3 bases: TGTGCCAGCAGCCCTCGCACCACCCTGACTAGCGGACCATACGAGCAGTACTTC. It specifies CASSPRTTLTSGPYEQYF.

The chain is built from TRBV4-1 and TRBJ1-2; unclear D gene. The CDR3 extends over 15 amino acids. Germline V gene lookup returns CDR1 MGHRA and CDR2 YSYEKL. V was trimmed by 0 bases and J by 2 bases, leaving 10 bases between them. The CDR3 is CASSQEDRSNYGYTF. The CDR3 bases are TGCGCCAGCAGCCAAGAAGATCGGTCCAACTATGGCTACACCTTC.

The chain has TRBV5-4 and TRBJ1-1; unclear D gene. Germline CDR1 and CDR2: SGHNT and YYREEE (reference sequence). The CDR3 spans 14 residues. V was pared by 2 bases and J by 0 bases, with 8 bases between. The CDR3 protein is CASSLDRLNTEAFF. The CDR3 DNA follows: TGTGCCAGCAGCTTAGACCGTTTGAACACTGAAGCTTTCTTT.

This clone was counted only a few times. V is TRBV4-1 and J is TRBJ1-1, with TRBD1 as a possible D gene (6 bases). Trimming pared 3 bases from V and 6 bases from J, leaving 14 bases between. The germline CDR1 and CDR2 sequences are MGHRA and YSYEKL. The CDR3 is made up of 14 amino acids. The CDR3 coding sequence is TGCGCCAGCAGCCAGGCTACAGGGTTAGCTGAAGCTTTCTTT. Its protein product is CASSQATGLAEAFF.

CDR3 loop: CASSLEGVGAQPQHF. The DNA of the CDR3 is TGCGCCAGCAGCTTGGAGGGAGTTGGTGCTCAGCCCCAGCATTTT. The V gene is TRBV5-1, the J gene TRBJ1-5; D is uncertain. In germline, CDR1 is SGHRS, CDR2 YFSETQ. CDR3 size: 15 residues. V lost 0 bases to trimming and J lost 6 bases, with 13 bases between them.

Concerning this clone itself: A much larger clone lies a single base off, so this may be a read error. V gene TRBV27 combines with J gene TRBJ2-2, with unresolved D. Germline assignment: CDR1 MNHEY and CDR2 SMNVEV (reference sequence). There are 13 residues in the CDR3. With 5 bases removed from V and 4 bases from J, the gap between germline ends came to 8 bases. CDR3 sequence (DNA): TGTGCCAGCAGTCCCACGAGCACCGGGGAGCTGTTTTTT. This translates into CASSPTSTGELFF.

This sequence joins TRBV19 and TRBJ1-2; the D is unclear. The CDR3 is made up of 11 amino acids. CDR1 is LNHDA and CDR2 is SQIVND in the germline V gene (reference sequence). V was cut by 7 bases and J by 3 bases, with 6 bases left in between. In nucleotides, the CDR3 is TGTGCCAGTAATAACGACTATGGCTACACCTTC. Translating gives CASNNDYGYTF.

This chain uses TRBV10-3 with TRBJ1-1; no reliable D call. Per the germline V gene, CDR1 is ENHRY and CDR2 is SYGVKD. CDR3 size: 15 residues. The V and J ends lost 2 bases and 1 base respectively, with 11 bases between them. CDR3 amino acids: CAISEGSAQNTEAFF. The CDR3 DNA reads TGTGCCATCAGTGAGGGGTCCGCCCAGAACACTGAAGCTTTCTTT.

The chain employs TRBV6-1 and TRBJ2-2; 9 nucleotides line up with TRBD1. CDR3 size: 15 residues. Per the germline V gene, CDR1 is MNHNS and CDR2 is SASEGT. V lost 5 bases, J lost 6 bases, and 7 bases stayed unmatched. CDR3 amino acids: CASSPRTGESGELFF. The CDR3 coding sequence is TGTGCCAGCAGTCCCCGGACAGGGGAATCCGGGGAGCTGTTTTTT.

The chain combines TRBV30 with TRBJ2-5; D remains ambiguous. Germline V lookup: CDR1 GTSNPN, CDR2 SVGIG (reference sequence). Trimming stripped 1 base from V and 0 bases from J, with 3 bases between. The CDR3 spans 12 residues. CDR3 nucleotide sequence: TGTGCCTGGAGTGGTAACCAAGAGACCCAGTACTTC. Protein product: CAWSGNQETQYF.

This clone appeared a few times. This rearrangement joins TRBV7-2 to TRBJ2-1; possible D gene TRBD2, 5 bases. V lost 1 base to trimming and J lost 3 bases, with 13 bases between them. CDR1 is SGHTA and CDR2 is FQGNSA in the germline V gene. There are 16 residues in the CDR3. The CDR3: CASSLVPSLGYNEQFF. CDR3 nucleotide sequence: TGTGCCAGCAGCTTAGTCCCTAGCCTTGGCTACAATGAGCAGTTCTTC.

This sequence joins TRBV14 and TRBJ1-6; D perhaps matches TRBD1 (5 bases). V lost 0 bases and J 7 bases, leaving 13 bases between the germline ends. The CDR3 runs 16 residues. Germline V gene sequence: CDR1 SGHDN, CDR2 FVKESK. The CDR3 DNA follows: TGTGCCAGCAGCCAAGATTACGGGACTGAAAATTCACCCCTCCACTTT. Translating gives CASSQDYGTENSPLHF.

The rearrangement joins TRBV7-9 to TRBJ1-2; a possible D gene is TRBD1 (5 bases). This CDR3 comprises 14 residues. Germline V gene data show CDR1 as SEHNR and CDR2 as FQNEAQ (reference sequence). V lost 1 base and J lost 7, with 13 bases in between. DNA of the CDR3: TGTGCCAGCAGCTTAGGGGGGGTGGCGGTTGGCTACACCTTC. Amino acids: CASSLGGVAVGYTF.

CDR3 residues: CASSLRGPGNTIYF. The CDR3 DNA is TGTGCCAGCAGCTTGAGGGGGCCTGGAAACACCATATATTTT. The V gene is TRBV5-6, the J gene TRBJ1-3, with 7 bases lining up with TRBD1. Trimming took 1 base from V and 2 from J; bases not matched to a gene: 0. This CDR3 is built from 14 residues. CDR1 and CDR2 (germline): SGHDT, YYEEEE.

J is TRBJ1-1 and V is TRBV5-6, with D maybe TRBD1 (5 bases). The CDR3 consists of 12 residues. Trimming took 3 bases from V and 11 from J, leaving 14 bases between them. Germline V lookup: CDR1 SGHDT, CDR2 YYEEEE. As DNA, the CDR3 is TGTGCCAGCAGCTCCGGGCCCAACAGGGCTTTCTTT. It translates to CASSSGPNRAFF.

V and J are TRBV5-1 and TRBJ2-2; D not certain. The germline V gene has CDR1 SGHRS and CDR2 YFSETQ. CDR3 length equals 14 residues. Trimming removed 0 bases at V and 4 bases at J, with 7 bases between. The CDR3: CASSLVGVTGELFF. The CDR3 DNA sequence: TGCGCCAGCAGCTTGGTTGGGGTCACCGGGGAGCTGTTTTTT.

The chain couples TRBV5-1 to TRBJ2-1, with 9 positions matching TRBD2. Germline CDR1 SGHRS, CDR2 YFSETQ. Germline trimming cut 6 bases from V and 5 bases from J; bases unmatched to any gene: 9. The CDR3 loop spans 15 amino acids. CDR3 nucleotides: TGCGCCAGCACTCGGCGACTAGCGGAGGACAATGAGCAGTTCTTC. It translates to CASTRRLAEDNEQFF. Variable domain in full (rest from reference TRBV5-1 and TRBJ2-1): KAGVTQTPRYLIKTRGQQVTLSCSPISGHRSVSWYQQTPGQGLQFLFEYFSETQRNKGNFPGRFSGRQFSNSRSEMNVSTLELGDSALYLCASTRRLAEDNEQFFGPGTRLTVL.

This chain links TRBV27 with TRBJ2-7, with 10 bases identical to TRBD1. CDR3 size: 14 residues. The germline gives CDR1 MNHEY, CDR2 SMNVEV (reference sequence). The V and J ends lost 5 bases and 2 bases, in that order; junction bases with no gene match: 3. This CDR3 is CASSRTGGAYEQYF. The CDR3 nucleotides are TGTGCCAGCAGTCGGACAGGGGGAGCCTACGAGCAGTACTTC.